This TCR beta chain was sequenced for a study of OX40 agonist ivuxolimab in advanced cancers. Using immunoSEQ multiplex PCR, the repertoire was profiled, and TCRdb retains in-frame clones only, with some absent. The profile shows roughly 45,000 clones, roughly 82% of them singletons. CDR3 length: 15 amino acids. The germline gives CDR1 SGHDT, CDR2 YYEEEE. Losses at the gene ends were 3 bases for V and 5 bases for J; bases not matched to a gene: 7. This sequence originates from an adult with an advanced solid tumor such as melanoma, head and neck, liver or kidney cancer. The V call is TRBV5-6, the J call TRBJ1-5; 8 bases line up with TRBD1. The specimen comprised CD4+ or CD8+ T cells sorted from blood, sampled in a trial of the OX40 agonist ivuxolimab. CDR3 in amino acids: CASSYGTGTHQPQHF. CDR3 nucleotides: TGTGCCAGCAGCTACGGGACAGGCACCCATCAGCCCCAGCATTTT.